A selection of T cell receptor beta chains follows, all from one sample in a study of control samples from healthy donors and cancer patients. Method: immunoSEQ multiplex PCR; TCRdb's copy keeps in-frame clones and lacks some. Of 90,000 to 100,000 clones detected, 79% appear once; the ten largest clones hold 8% to 11%. The sample was blood. The source is a woman aged 25 to 39 in good health. The CDR3 runs from the conserved cysteine through the conserved F or W. Fields, in order: V gene, clone size, J gene, D gene, CDR3 protein, CDR3 DNA. A D gene is named only where the DNA matches it firmly. Size is stated for part of the rows, as once, few or many counts, or as a class when the clone is expanded.

v_gene: TRBV12-3/TRBV12-4
abundance: -
j_gene: TRBJ1-2
d_gene: -
CDR3aa: CASSLDNYGYTF
CDR3nt: TGTGCCAGCAGCCTTGATAACTATGGCTACACCTTC

v_gene: TRBV7-6
abundance: -
j_gene: TRBJ1-6
d_gene: -
CDR3aa: CASSSRDGNSPLHF
CDR3nt: TGTGCCAGCAGCTCACGGGACGGCAATTCACCCCTCCACTTT

v_gene: TRBV5-4
abundance: once
j_gene: TRBJ2-3
d_gene: TRBD1
CDR3aa: CASSLVRGHTDTQYF
CDR3nt: TGTGCCAGCAGCTTGGTCAGGGGGCACACAGATACGCAGTATTTT

v_gene: TRBV11-3
abundance: -
j_gene: TRBJ2-5
d_gene: -
CDR3aa: CASSLGRWGTQYF
CDR3nt: TGTGCCAGCAGCTTAGGCAGGTGGGGGACCCAGTACTTC

v_gene: TRBV11-2
abundance: -
j_gene: TRBJ2-3
d_gene: TRBD1
CDR3aa: CASSRRQGGATIPDTQYF
CDR3nt: TGTGCCAGCAGCCGAAGACAGGGGGGTGCGACTATACCAGATACGCAGTATTTT

v_gene: TRBV9
abundance: -
j_gene: TRBJ2-3
d_gene: TRBD2
CDR3aa: CASSVGEGEWVTDTQYF
CDR3nt: TGTGCCAGCAGCGTAGGGGAGGGAGAGTGGGTTACAGATACGCAGTATTTT

v_gene: TRBV24-1
abundance: -
j_gene: TRBJ1-5
d_gene: -
CDR3aa: CATTWGMKREQPQHF
CDR3nt: TGTGCCACCACTTGGGGGATGAAGCGGGAACAGCCCCAGCATTTT

v_gene: TRBV7-9
abundance: -
j_gene: TRBJ1-2
d_gene: TRBD1
CDR3aa: CASTPGQGNYGYTF
CDR3nt: TGTGCCAGCACCCCGGGACAGGGAAACTATGGCTACACCTTC

v_gene: TRBV3-1/TRBV3-2
abundance: -
j_gene: TRBJ2-2
d_gene: -
CDR3aa: CASDRTPRTTNTGELFF
CDR3nt: TGTGCCAGCGACCGGACTCCCAGGACAACGAACACCGGGGAGCTGTTTTTT

v_gene: TRBV19
abundance: -
j_gene: TRBJ1-5
d_gene: TRBD1
CDR3aa: CASSSRTGGNQPQHF
CDR3nt: TGTGCCAGTAGTTCCCGCACAGGGGGCAATCAGCCCCAGCATTTT

v_gene: TRBV29-1
abundance: -
j_gene: TRBJ1-1
d_gene: -
CDR3aa: CSVGGGTEAFF
CDR3nt: TGCAGCGTTGGGGGGGGGACTGAAGCTTTCTTT

v_gene: TRBV7-8
abundance: -
j_gene: TRBJ2-7
d_gene: TRBD2
CDR3aa: CASSLEASGAYEQYF
CDR3nt: TGTGCCAGCAGCTTAGAGGCTAGCGGGGCCTACGAGCAGTACTTC

v_gene: TRBV18
abundance: -
j_gene: TRBJ2-5
d_gene: TRBD1
CDR3aa: CASSPGTGETQYF
CDR3nt: TGTGCCAGCTCACCGGGGACAGGGGAGACCCAGTACTTC

v_gene: TRBV2
abundance: -
j_gene: TRBJ1-1
d_gene: -
CDR3aa: CASSADEMNTEAFF
CDR3nt: TGTGCCAGCAGTGCCGACGAAATGAACACTGAAGCTTTCTTT

v_gene: TRBV7-2
abundance: -
j_gene: TRBJ2-3
d_gene: TRBD2
CDR3aa: CATELAGGDTQYF
CDR3nt: TGTGCCACCGAACTAGCGGGGGGGGATACGCAGTATTTT

v_gene: TRBV27
abundance: -
j_gene: TRBJ1-5
d_gene: -
CDR3aa: CASSLSRSSGNQPQHF
CDR3nt: TGTGCCAGCAGTTTATCACGGTCGAGTGGCAATCAGCCCCAGCATTTT

v_gene: TRBV12-3/TRBV12-4
abundance: -
j_gene: TRBJ2-7
d_gene: -
CDR3aa: CASSLRGGYEQYF
CDR3nt: TGTGCCAGCAGTTTACGGGGAGGCTACGAGCAGTACTTC

v_gene: TRBV5-1
abundance: few
j_gene: TRBJ2-3
d_gene: TRBD2
CDR3aa: CASSPGGASDTQYF
CDR3nt: TGCGCCAGCAGCCCCGGGGGGGCATCAGATACGCAGTATTTT

v_gene: TRBV6-4
abundance: -
j_gene: TRBJ1-6
d_gene: -
CDR3aa: CASSDVTSPLHF
CDR3nt: TGTGCCAGCAGTGACGTAACCTCACCCCTCCACTTT

v_gene: TRBV10-3
abundance: -
j_gene: TRBJ1-1
d_gene: TRBD1
CDR3aa: CAISESTGDTEAFF
CDR3nt: TGTGCCATCAGTGAGTCTACAGGGGACACTGAAGCTTTCTTT

v_gene: TRBV6-5
abundance: -
j_gene: TRBJ2-7
d_gene: -
CDR3aa: CASMLGRGVEQYF
CDR3nt: TGTGCCAGCATGCTTGGCAGGGGAGTCGAGCAGTACTTC

v_gene: TRBV4-3
abundance: -
j_gene: TRBJ1-2
d_gene: TRBD1
CDR3aa: CASSLGTGGDYGYTF
CDR3nt: TGCGCCAGCAGCTTAGGGACAGGCGGGGACTATGGCTACACCTTC

v_gene: TRBV2
abundance: few
j_gene: TRBJ1-1
d_gene: TRBD1
CDR3aa: CASRQGLTEAFF
CDR3nt: TGTGCCAGCAGACAGGGGCTCACTGAAGCTTTCTTT

v_gene: TRBV5-1
abundance: -
j_gene: TRBJ1-6
d_gene: -
CDR3aa: CASSDTGPSSPLHF
CDR3nt: TGCGCCAGCAGCGACACGGGGCCTAGCTCACCCCTCCACTTT

v_gene: TRBV19
abundance: -
j_gene: TRBJ2-7
d_gene: -
CDR3aa: CASSNGRSSYEQYF
CDR3nt: TGTGCCAGTAGCAATGGGAGGAGCTCCTACGAGCAGTACTTC

v_gene: TRBV4-3
abundance: medium-sized
j_gene: TRBJ1-2
d_gene: -
CDR3aa: CASSPTGANYGYTF
CDR3nt: TGCGCCAGCAGCCCGACAGGAGCTAACTATGGCTACACCTTC

v_gene: TRBV6-6
abundance: -
j_gene: TRBJ2-7
d_gene: TRBD1
CDR3aa: CASTLQGSYEQYF
CDR3nt: TGTGCCAGCACCTTACAGGGGTCCTACGAGCAGTACTTC

v_gene: TRBV6-2/TRBV6-3
abundance: -
j_gene: TRBJ1-1
d_gene: TRBD1
CDR3aa: CASSYGRGPKDTEAFF
CDR3nt: TGTGCCAGCAGTTATGGAAGGGGGCCCAAGGACACTGAAGCTTTCTTT

v_gene: TRBV29-1
abundance: few
j_gene: TRBJ2-1
d_gene: -
CDR3aa: CSVDVAGANEQFF
CDR3nt: TGCAGCGTTGATGTGGCTGGGGCGAATGAGCAGTTCTTC

v_gene: TRBV6-1
abundance: -
j_gene: TRBJ2-3
d_gene: TRBD2
CDR3aa: CASSEGAGGKDTQYF
CDR3nt: TGTGCCAGCAGTGAAGGGGCGGGGGGAAAAGATACGCAGTATTTT

v_gene: TRBV9
abundance: -
j_gene: TRBJ2-3
d_gene: -
CDR3aa: CASTPGGGDSTDTQYF
CDR3nt: TGTGCCAGCACCCCAGGCGGCGGGGATAGCACAGATACGCAGTATTTT

v_gene: TRBV5-6
abundance: -
j_gene: TRBJ2-5
d_gene: -
CDR3aa: CASSADRGTQYF
CDR3nt: TGTGCCAGCAGCGCCGACCGCGGAACCCAGTACTTC

v_gene: TRBV19
abundance: -
j_gene: TRBJ2-7
d_gene: TRBD1
CDR3aa: CASSVDRGPYEQYF
CDR3nt: TGTGCCAGTAGTGTTGACAGGGGGCCCTACGAGCAGTACTTC

v_gene: TRBV6-5
abundance: -
j_gene: TRBJ2-7
d_gene: TRBD2
CDR3aa: CASRTLAGGPYEQYF
CDR3nt: TGTGCCAGCAGGACACTAGCGGGGGGGCCTTACGAGCAGTACTTC

v_gene: TRBV24-1
abundance: -
j_gene: TRBJ1-2
d_gene: -
CDR3aa: CATSRRVGYGYTF
CDR3nt: TGTGCCACCAGTCGGCGGGTAGGCTATGGCTACACCTTC

v_gene: TRBV5-5
abundance: -
j_gene: TRBJ1-2
d_gene: -
CDR3aa: CASSLQNPGGYTF
CDR3nt: TGTGCCAGCAGCTTACAGAACCCCGGGGGCTACACCTTC

v_gene: TRBV5-1
abundance: -
j_gene: TRBJ1-3
d_gene: -
CDR3aa: CASSSHGNTIYF
CDR3nt: TGCGCCAGCAGCTCCCACGGAAACACCATATATTTT

v_gene: TRBV5-1
abundance: -
j_gene: TRBJ1-1
d_gene: -
CDR3aa: CASRAGTQNTEAFF
CDR3nt: TGCGCCAGCAGGGCCGGGACACAGAACACTGAAGCTTTCTTT

v_gene: TRBV19
abundance: -
j_gene: TRBJ2-7
d_gene: -
CDR3aa: CASSISEITGYEQYF
CDR3nt: TGTGCCAGTAGTATTAGTGAGATTACGGGCTACGAGCAGTACTTC

v_gene: TRBV15
abundance: -
j_gene: TRBJ2-3
d_gene: TRBD2
CDR3aa: CATSRGGLETDTQYF
CDR3nt: TGTGCCACCAGCCGGGGGGGTCTGGAAACAGATACGCAGTATTTT

v_gene: TRBV14
abundance: -
j_gene: TRBJ2-7
d_gene: -
CDR3aa: CASSQKTGYTGGEQYF
CDR3nt: TGTGCCAGCAGCCAAAAGACCGGCTATACTGGGGGGGAGCAGTACTTC

v_gene: TRBV13
abundance: once
j_gene: TRBJ1-1
d_gene: TRBD1
CDR3aa: CASSSGQGRNTEAFF
CDR3nt: TGTGCCAGCAGCTCCGGACAGGGCAGGAACACTGAAGCTTTCTTT

v_gene: TRBV27
abundance: -
j_gene: TRBJ1-1
d_gene: -
CDR3aa: CASSWTENTEAFF
CDR3nt: TGTGCCAGCAGTTGGACGGAGAACACTGAAGCTTTCTTT

v_gene: TRBV6-5
abundance: -
j_gene: TRBJ2-7
d_gene: -
CDR3aa: CASSYEGLGSSYEQYF
CDR3nt: TGTGCCAGCAGTTATGAAGGTTTGGGAAGCTCCTACGAGCAGTACTTC

v_gene: TRBV4-3
abundance: -
j_gene: TRBJ1-2
d_gene: -
CDR3aa: CASSQDLRNSYGYTF
CDR3nt: TGCGCCAGCAGCCAAGATCTGCGTAATAGCTATGGCTACACCTTC

v_gene: TRBV29-1
abundance: -
j_gene: TRBJ2-1
d_gene: TRBD2
CDR3aa: CSVGTSDYNEQFF
CDR3nt: TGCAGCGTTGGGACTAGCGACTACAATGAGCAGTTCTTC

v_gene: TRBV4-2
abundance: -
j_gene: TRBJ2-1
d_gene: TRBD2
CDR3aa: CASSQDLWASGEYNEQFF
CDR3nt: TGTGCCAGCAGCCAAGATTTATGGGCTAGCGGGGAATACAATGAGCAGTTCTTC

v_gene: TRBV5-6
abundance: -
j_gene: TRBJ2-1
d_gene: -
CDR3aa: CASSFGSLDEQFF
CDR3nt: TGTGCCAGCAGCTTCGGAAGCTTGGATGAGCAGTTCTTC

v_gene: TRBV5-1
abundance: -
j_gene: TRBJ2-1
d_gene: -
CDR3aa: CASSLGQYNEQFF
CDR3nt: TGCGCCAGCAGCTTAGGACAGTACAATGAGCAGTTCTTC

v_gene: TRBV5-1
abundance: -
j_gene: TRBJ1-6
d_gene: -
CDR3aa: CASSLGDSPLHF
CDR3nt: TGCGCCAGCAGCTTGGGAGATTCACCCCTCCACTTT